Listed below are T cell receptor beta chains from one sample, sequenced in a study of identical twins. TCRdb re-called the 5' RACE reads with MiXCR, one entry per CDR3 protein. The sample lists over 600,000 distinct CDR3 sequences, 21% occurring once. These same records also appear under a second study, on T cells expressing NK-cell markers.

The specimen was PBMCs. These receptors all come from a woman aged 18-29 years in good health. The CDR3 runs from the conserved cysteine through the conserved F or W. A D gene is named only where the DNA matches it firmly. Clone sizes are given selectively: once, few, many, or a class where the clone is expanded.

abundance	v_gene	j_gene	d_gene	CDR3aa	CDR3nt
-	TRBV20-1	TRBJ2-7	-	CSAISSDTYEQYF	TGCAGTGCTATCTCTAGCGACACCTACGAGCAGTACTTC
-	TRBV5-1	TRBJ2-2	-	CASSLEVGKNTGELFF	TGCGCCAGCAGCTTGGAGGTCGGTAAAAACACCGGGGAGCTGTTTTTT
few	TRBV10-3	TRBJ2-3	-	CATGERTDTQYF	TGTGCAACGGGGGAGCGCACAGATACGCAGTATTTT
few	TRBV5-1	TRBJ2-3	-	CASSGYREAHTDTQYF	TGCGCCAGCAGCGGGTACAGGGAGGCCCACACAGATACGCAGTATTTT
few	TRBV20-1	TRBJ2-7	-	CSARHKSPFEQYF	TGCAGTGCTAGGCATAAATCCCCTTTTGAGCAGTACTTC
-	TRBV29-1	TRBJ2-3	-	CSVVKGTDTQYF	TGCAGCGTTGTAAAAGGAACAGATACGCAGTATTTT
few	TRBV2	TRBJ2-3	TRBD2	CASSDPRGADTQYF	TGTGCCAGCAGTGATCCTCGGGGGGCAGATACGCAGTATTTT
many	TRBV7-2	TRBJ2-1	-	CASGFQRGNNEQFF	TGTGCCAGCGGGTTCCAAAGGGGGAACAATGAGCAGTTCTTC
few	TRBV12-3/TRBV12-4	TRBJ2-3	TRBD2	CASSPAQRELPDTQYF	TGTGCCAGCAGTCCCGCCCAGCGGGAGCTGCCAGATACGCAGTATTTT
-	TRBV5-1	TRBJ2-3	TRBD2	CASSPRWQRGLKGADTQYF	TGCGCCAGCAGCCCTCGGTGGCAGCGGGGATTGAAAGGGGCAGATACGCAGTATTTT
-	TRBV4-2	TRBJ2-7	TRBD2	CASSQRTSGTYEQYF	TGTGCCAGCAGCCAGCGGACTAGCGGTACCTACGAGCAGTACTTC
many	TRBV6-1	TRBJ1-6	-	CASSLRGSSYNSPLHF	TGTGCCAGCAGTCTCCGGGGGAGCTCCTATAATTCACCCCTCCACTTT
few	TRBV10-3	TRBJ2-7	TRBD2	CAISESPRAGGPEGQYF	TGTGCCATCAGTGAGTCTCCGAGAGCGGGGGGCCCCGAGGGGCAGTACTTC
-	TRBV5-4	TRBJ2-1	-	CASSFPGDTHNEQFF	TGTGCCAGCAGCTTTCCCGGGGATACTCACAATGAGCAGTTCTTC
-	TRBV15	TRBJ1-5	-	CATSSNTNQPQHF	TGTGCCACCAGCAGCAACACCAATCAGCCCCAGCATTTT
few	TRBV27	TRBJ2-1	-	CASSLYGFTYNEQFF	TGTGCCAGCAGTTTATACGGGTTCACGTACAATGAGCAGTTCTTC
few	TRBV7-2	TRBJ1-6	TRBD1	CASTQGQGSSPLHF	TGTGCCAGCACCCAGGGACAGGGGAGTTCACCCCTCCACTTT
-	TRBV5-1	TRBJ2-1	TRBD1	CASSAWTGNEQFF	TGCGCCAGCAGCGCCTGGACAGGGAATGAGCAGTTCTTC
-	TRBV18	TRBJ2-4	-	CASSSGTGFGWAKNIQYF	TGTGCCAGCTCATCCGGGACCGGCTTTGGGTGGGCCAAAAACATTCAGTACTTC
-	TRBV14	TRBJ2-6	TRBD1	CASSKDRESSGANVLTF	TGTGCCAGCAGCAAGGACAGGGAGAGCTCTGGGGCCAACGTCCTGACTTTC
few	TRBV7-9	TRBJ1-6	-	CASSSLTPGSPLHF	TGTGCCAGCAGCTCCCTCACCCCTGGTTCACCCCTCCACTTT
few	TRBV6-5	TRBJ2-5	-	CASSFLGSLRETQYF	TGTGCCAGCAGTTTTTTAGGGAGTCTGCGGGAGACCCAGTACTTC
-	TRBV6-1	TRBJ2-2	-	CASSNQGTTGELFF	TGTGCCAGCAGTAATCAGGGGACCACCGGGGAGCTGTTTTTT
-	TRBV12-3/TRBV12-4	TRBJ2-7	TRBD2	CASSLSGRGLKYF	TGTGCCAGCAGTTTGAGCGGGAGAGGGCTCAAGTACTTC
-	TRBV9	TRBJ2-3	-	CASRGDTDTQYF	TGTGCCAGCAGGGGGGATACAGATACGCAGTATTTT
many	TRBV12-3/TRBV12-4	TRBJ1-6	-	CATRGRGYLPLHF	TGTGCCACCCGGGGCAGGGGTTATTTACCCCTCCACTTT
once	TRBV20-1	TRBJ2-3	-	CSARRDPDTQYF	TGCAGTGCTAGGCGGGACCCAGATACGCAGTATTTT
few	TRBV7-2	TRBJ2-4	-	CASSLALASTQYF	TGTGCCAGCAGCTTAGCGCTGGCATCGACTCAGTACTTC
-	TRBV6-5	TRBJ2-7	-	CASSWLWGPYEQYF	TGTGCCAGCAGTTGGCTCTGGGGGCCCTACGAGCAGTACTTC
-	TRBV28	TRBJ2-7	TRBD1	CAIADRVHEQYF	TGTGCCATTGCTGACAGGGTGCACGAGCAGTACTTC
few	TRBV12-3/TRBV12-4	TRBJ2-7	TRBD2	CASQKAGGPYEQYF	TGTGCCAGCCAAAAAGCGGGGGGCCCCTACGAGCAGTACTTC
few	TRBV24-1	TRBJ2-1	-	CATSENRLKGEQFF	TGTGCCACCAGTGAAAACCGATTAAAGGGGGAGCAGTTCTTC
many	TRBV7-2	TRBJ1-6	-	CASSYWGESPLHF	TGTGCCAGCAGCTATTGGGGCGAATCACCCCTCCACTTT
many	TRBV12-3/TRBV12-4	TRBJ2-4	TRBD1	CASGWTGVKNIQYF	TGTGCCAGCGGCTGGACAGGGGTCAAAAACATTCAGTACTTC
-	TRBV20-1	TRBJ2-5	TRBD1	CSARVTGAQETQYF	TGCAGTGCTAGAGTAACAGGGGCTCAAGAGACCCAGTACTTC
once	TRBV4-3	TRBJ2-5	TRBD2	CASSLGLAAGETQYF	TGCGCCAGCAGCCTCGGACTAGCGGCGGGAGAGACCCAGTACTTC
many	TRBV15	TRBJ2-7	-	CATSRDEGKQYF	TGTGCCACCAGCAGAGATGAAGGAAAGCAGTACTTC
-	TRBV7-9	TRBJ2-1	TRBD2	CASSLSGTSKYNEQFF	TGTGCCAGCAGCTTATCGGGGACTAGCAAGTACAATGAGCAGTTCTTC
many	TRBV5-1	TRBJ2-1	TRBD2	CASSSGTSVVDEQFF	TGCGCCAGCAGCTCCGGGACTAGCGTCGTGGATGAGCAGTTCTTC
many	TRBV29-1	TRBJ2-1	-	CSVNQVADEQFF	TGCAGCGTTAACCAGGTTGCGGATGAGCAGTTCTTC